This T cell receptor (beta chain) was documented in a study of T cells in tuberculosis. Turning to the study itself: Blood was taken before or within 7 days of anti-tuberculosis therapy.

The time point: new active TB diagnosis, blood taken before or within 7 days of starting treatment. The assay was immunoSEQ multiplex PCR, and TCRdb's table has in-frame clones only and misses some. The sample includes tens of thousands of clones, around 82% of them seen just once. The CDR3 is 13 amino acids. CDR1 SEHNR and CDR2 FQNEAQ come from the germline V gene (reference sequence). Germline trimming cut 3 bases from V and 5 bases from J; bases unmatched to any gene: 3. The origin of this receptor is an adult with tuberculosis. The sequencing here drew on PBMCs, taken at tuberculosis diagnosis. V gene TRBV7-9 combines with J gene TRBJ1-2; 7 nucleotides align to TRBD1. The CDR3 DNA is TGTGCCAGCAGCTTCGGGACAGAGTATGGCTACACCTTC. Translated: CASSFGTEYGYTF.